The T cell receptor beta chain under discussion was sequenced for a study of shared clonotypes between healthy human individuals (dated by TCRdb to the early 2020s). About the full investigation: A few men and two women, aged 18 to 49 years, made up the cohort. For each donor, three plates each were used for CD4 naive and CD4 memory, two plates were used for CD8 naive, and one plate was used for CD8 memory. To estimate repertoire size and how much clonotypes are shared between individuals, the study performed deep sequencing of blood TCR repertoires from roughly five healthy adults. To increase sequencing depth and limit assay-specific biases, TCR repertoire library preparation and sequencing were carried out by different laboratories using diverse techniques. Each donor's leukapheresis produced roughly between about 0.85 and 10 billion PBMCs.

CDR1 and CDR2, per the germline V gene, are SGHDT and YYEEEE. Deletion took 2 bases off V and 1 base off J, with a span of 9 bases between the germline ends. From the cysteine up to the phenylalanine, the CDR3 has a length of 14 residues. Kept here is only the CDR3 DNA, which spans 42 bases and is read in frame from base 1. Worth noting for this clone: It lacks a known antigen. There are no base qualities to consult, and no much larger clone falls within one base.

CD8 naive samples were CD45RO-negative cells positively selected for CCR7, giving a CD45RA+CCR7+ population that excluded TemRA cells. The donors were healthy, HIV-negative adults who had no recently reported acute infections or vaccinations. All donors were Caucasian adults living in Nashville, Tennessee, USA. After blood collection by leukapheresis, PBMCs were isolated using Ficoll-Histopaque density gradient centrifugation and then cryopreserved in the vapor phase of liquid nitrogen. Purity and quantity of every magnetically sorted T cell population were checked by analytical flow cytometry. Each sorted fraction had its genomic DNA isolated and then quantified by UV absorbance on a Nanodrop 2000c. General conclusions and limits of the study: Incomplete sequencing was indicated by rarefaction of sorted-subset datasets, despite the large sequencing depth. Based on pairwise subsampling, the degree of clonotype sharing among donors was expected to be affected by sequencing depth. Compared with non-shared clonotypes, the clonotypes found in all four sorted-subset donors had higher generation probabilities. Naive subsets generally had larger estimated clonotype richness than memory subsets. Sampling was restricted to blood, and TCR repertoires in tissues likely differ from the TCR repertoires found in blood. Because the study included only a small number of donors, the genetic and exposure-history diversity represented was limited. When several donors were compared, the shared fraction of clonotypes was around 5% for naive CD4, around 3.6% for naive CD8, more than 2% for memory CD4, and 0.35% to 0.4% for memory CD8.

Using the deep immunoSEQ assay, multiplex PCR amplified TCR CDR3 regions from genomic DNA. Extracted genomic DNA from each cell subset was distributed evenly across all wells of several immunoSEQ 96-well plates, and each plate was treated as a replicate. Each replicate PCR for sorted subsets received roughly 0.2 ug genomic DNA, equal to roughly 33,000 T cell genomes. Purified libraries were quantified with a Qubit 3.0 fluorometer, sized on a Bioanalyzer 2100, and re-quantified with the KAPA Library Quantification kit. A separate single-read 150-cycle Illumina NextSeq 550 flow cell was used to sequence each immunoSEQ 96-well plate. Per the original workflow: The immunoSEQ output contained only junctional sequences without quality scores, so filtering could not match that applied to full-length reads. To assign V/J genes and CDR3, sequences were annotated against IMGT germline references using PyIR, a Python wrapper for IgBLAST v1.9. Any read was removed if the V/J assignment was weak (E-value above 1e-6), the CDR3 was missing, or the read contained stop codons, out-of-frame junctions, or ambiguous translated residues. V3J clonotypes were defined as sequences sharing an identical inferred V gene, J gene, and CDR3 amino acid sequence. Percentage overlap between repertoires was calculated by dividing the number of shared unique clonotypes by the size of the smaller repertoire. Richness of each repertoire was evaluated using RTK rarefaction, the Chao1 estimator, and Recon v2.1 estimates of unobserved clonotypes. For all TCRbeta clonotypes obtained by the gDNA method from several donors, generation probabilities were computed with OLGA. In its TCRdb copy, this immuneACCESS table keeps in-frame sequences only and misses some clones. Where compared with another copy, unresolved V genes explain less than half of these, and the others have no known cause. The D gene and trimming were derived from the DNA, and the V and J assignments and clone size from that table. The sample includes around 2,000,000 clones, with about 94% observed a single time. The ten largest clones capture roughly 1% of the sample.

The origin of this receptor is a man aged 18-30 years in good health. The chain employs TRBV5-6 and TRBJ1-1, with the D gene not confidently named. Sequencing was carried out using naive CD8+ T cells sorted from blood. Read against the paper, the sample's cell subset or site label means: CD45RA+CCR7+. CDR3 protein: CASSFGEPNTEAFF. The DNA reads TGTGCCAGCAGCTTTGGGGAACCGAACACTGAAGCTTTCTTT.